There are a few counts of the clone carrying this T cell receptor (beta chain). No antigen is known for it. The sample carries other DNA sequences with the same CDR3. Produced via immunoSEQ multiplex PCR; TCRdb's table is partial and in-frame only. Found here are roughly 640,000 clones, less than 85% of them singletons; the top ten hold roughly 1.7%. CDR3 length: 15 amino acids. Trimming removed 2 bases from V and 4 bases from J; junction bases left unmatched: 5. Germline V gene lookup returns CDR1 MNHNS and CDR2 SASEGT. The data originate from a study of shared clonotypes between healthy human individuals. Study-wide points: Estimated richness was generally greater in naive than memory subsets.

V gene TRBV6-1 combines with J gene TRBJ2-7; 10 positions match TRBD2. Sequencing input: memory CD4+ T cells sorted from blood. Described subset: CD45RA-negative fraction. The TCR was taken from a woman between 25 and 40 years old in good health. DNA for the CDR3: TGTGCCAGCAGTGAAACGAGCGGGAGGGTTTACGAGCAGTACTTC. Its protein product is CASSETSGRVYEQYF.